This T cell receptor beta chain was recorded in a study of shared clonotypes between healthy human individuals. Study in general: The study used three CD4 naive, three CD4 memory, two CD8 naive and one CD8 memory plate per donor. Findings and caveats of the study: Researchers found naive subsets generally carried larger estimated richness than memory subsets. Of the naive CD4 clonotypes, around 4.7% were shared across four donors.

Looked up from germline, CDR1 is MNHEY and CDR2 is SMNVEV (reference sequence). CDR3 length equals 15 residues. V was pared by 3 bases and J by 5 bases, with 4 bases of the junction left unmatched. The method was immunoSEQ multiplex PCR; TCRdb's version includes in-frame clones alone and lacks a portion of them. The table lists just over 2,000,000 clones, about 94% of them singletons, with about 1.1% in the top ten. To note about this clone: Its target is not known.

In the naive CD8 group, cells lacked CD45RO and were positively selected for CCR7, so terminally differentiated effector memory CD45RA+ cells were left out. Every donor was a Caucasian adult from Nashville, Tennessee. This receptor was taken from a man between 18 and 35 years old in good health. The chain has TRBV27 and TRBJ2-1; 10 bases fit TRBD2. The sample taken for sequencing was naive CD8+ T cells sorted from blood. In DNA, the CDR3 is TGTGCCAGCAGTTTTACCACTAGCGGGGACAATGAGCAGTTCTTC. Translated: CASSFTTSGDNEQFF.